One and the same sample provided the 10 T cell receptor beta chains below, sequenced in a study of T cells in Graves' hyperthyroidism and ophthalmopathy. TCR beta CDR3 regions were amplified from RNA transcripts. The TCR CDR3 was amplified in a first-round RT-PCR using the HTBI primer set. TCRdb reprocessed the multiplex PCR reads with MiXCR, giving one entry per CDR3 protein. This repertoire shows about 840,000 distinct CDR3 sequences, 35% to 45% found once; its top ten account for about 8.9%. Source material: blood. Source of these receptors: a man younger than 35 with Graves' hyperthyroidism.

The chain couples TRBV7-9 to TRBJ1-4, with 7 bases fitting TRBD1. Germline trimming cut 6 bases from V and 4 bases from J; bases unmatched to any gene: 8. CDR1 SEHNR and CDR2 FQNEAQ come from the germline V gene (reference sequence). The CDR3 consists of 15 residues. The CDR3 sequence: CASSSGQRDNEKLFF. The CDR3 DNA reads TGTGCCAGCAGTTCGGGACAGAGGGATAATGAAAAACTGTTTTTT.

Remarks on this clonotype: This may arise from a read error, as a much more abundant clone is one base away. The chain joins TRBV7-4 to TRBJ1-3; D might be TRBD1 (5 bases). CDR3 length: 13 amino acids. CDR1 is SGHVT and CDR2 is SQSDAQ in the germline V gene. The V end was cut by 1 base, the J end by 8 bases, with 9 bases between. This CDR3 is CASSLGQKDTIYF. CDR3 nucleotides: TGTGCCAGCAGCTTAGGACAGAAGGACACCATATATTTT.

This clonotype was observed many times. J is TRBJ1-4 and V is TRBV11-3, with a possible D match to TRBD1 (6 bases). CDR1 and CDR2 from the germline V gene are SGHNT and YENEEA. The CDR3 has 14 amino acids. V lost 5 bases and J lost 5, with 12 bases in between. CDR3 sequence reads: CASSAAGDNEKLFF. In nucleotides, the CDR3 is TGTGCCAGCAGCGCAGCAGGGGACAATGAAAAACTGTTTTTT.

At least ten counts were recorded for this clonotype. The chain has TRBV10-3 and TRBJ1-1; 7 bases are a match to TRBD1. V was clipped by 5 bases and J by 8 bases; unmatched bases: 8. This CDR3 is built from 13 residues. Germline CDR1 and CDR2: ENHRY and SYGVKD. The chain's CDR3 is CAISPQTGVEAFF. CDR3 in DNA: TGTGCCATCAGTCCCCAAACAGGGGTGGAAGCTTTCTTT.

This clonotype was recorded at least ten times. The rearrangement uses TRBV7-6 and TRBJ2-7; maybe TRBD2 (6 bases). V was shortened by 4 bases and J by 0 bases, with 13 bases between the two germline ends. This CDR3 contains 15 residues. Per the germline V gene, CDR1 is SGHVS and CDR2 is FNYEAQ. CDR3 residues: CASSSTAGLSYEQYF. CDR3 in DNA: TGTGCCAGCAGCTCGACGGCGGGACTCTCCTACGAGCAGTACTTC. The full variable domain, in which reference TRBV7-6 and TRBJ2-7 provide the parts outside the CDR3, is GAGVSQSPRYKVTKRGQDVALRCDPISGHVSLYWYRQALGQGPEFLTYFNYEAQQDKSGLPNDRFSAERPEGSISTLTIQRTEQRDSAMYRCASSSTAGLSYEQYFGPGTRLTVT.

Ten or more counts support this clonotype. The rearrangement uses TRBV19 and TRBJ1-5; TRBD1 agrees at 11 bases. Trimming at V came to 5 bases and at J to 6 bases, leaving 9 bases not matched to a gene. The CDR3 runs 16 residues. Per the germline V gene, CDR1 is LNHDA and CDR2 is SQIVND (reference sequence). The DNA for the CDR3 is TGTGCCAGTAGTTCGACCGGGACAGGGGGTGGTCAGCCCCAGCATTTT. Translating gives CASSSTGTGGGQPQHF.

This chain uses TRBV2 with TRBJ2-1; 8 nucleotides line up with TRBD1. Unmatched junction bases numbered 8, after V lost 10 bases and J lost 3 bases. The CDR3 is 14 residues long. Germline loops: CDR1 SNHLY, CDR2 FYNNEI. CDR3 nucleotide sequence: TGTGCCATCCAGACAGGGGACGTCTACAATGAGCAGTTCTTC. It is translated as CAIQTGDVYNEQFF. The variable domain in full, with the rest retrieved from reference TRBV2 and TRBJ2-1, is EPEVTQTPSHQVTQMGQEVILRCVPISNHLYFYWYRQILGQKVEFLVSFYNNEISEKSEIFDDQFSVERPDGSNFTLKIRSTKLEDSAMYFCAIQTGDVYNEQFFGPGTRLTVL.

As for this clonotype: A much larger clone lies one base from this, so it may be a read error. As DNA, the CDR3 is TGTGCCGGCAGTGATACAGCACTCACCGGGGAGCTGTTTTTT. Its protein is CAGSDTALTGELFF. The chain links TRBV2 to TRBJ2-2; D uncertain. Germline values: CDR1 SNHLY, CDR2 FYNNEI. This CDR3 has 14 amino acids. Full variable domain (missing parts from reference TRBV2 and TRBJ2-2): EPEVTQTPSHQVTQMGQEVILRCVPISNHLYFYWYRQILGQKVEFLVSFYNNEISEKSEIFDDQFSVERPDGSNFTLKIRSTKLEDSAMYFCAGSDTALTGELFFGEGSRLTVL.

The chain carries TRBV29-1 and TRBJ1-1; 9 nucleotides agree with TRBD1. The CDR3 contains 13 residues. Germline V gene sequence: CDR1 SQVTM, CDR2 ANQGSEA. V dropped 7 bases and J dropped 1; count of bases not matched to a gene: 4. The CDR3 here is CSGGQGTNTEAFF. In DNA form, the CDR3 reads TGCAGCGGCGGACAGGGGACGAACACTGAAGCTTTCTTT.

This rearrangement joins TRBV6-5 to TRBJ1-1; the match to TRBD1 covers 9 bases. Germline V lookup: CDR1 MNHEY, CDR2 SVGAGI. The length of the CDR3 is 14 residues. V was clipped by 3 bases and J by 5 bases; unmatched bases: 4. CDR3 sequence: CASSYLDRGTEAFF. Here the CDR3 DNA reads TGTGCCAGCAGTTATCTCGACAGGGGGACTGAAGCTTTCTTT.